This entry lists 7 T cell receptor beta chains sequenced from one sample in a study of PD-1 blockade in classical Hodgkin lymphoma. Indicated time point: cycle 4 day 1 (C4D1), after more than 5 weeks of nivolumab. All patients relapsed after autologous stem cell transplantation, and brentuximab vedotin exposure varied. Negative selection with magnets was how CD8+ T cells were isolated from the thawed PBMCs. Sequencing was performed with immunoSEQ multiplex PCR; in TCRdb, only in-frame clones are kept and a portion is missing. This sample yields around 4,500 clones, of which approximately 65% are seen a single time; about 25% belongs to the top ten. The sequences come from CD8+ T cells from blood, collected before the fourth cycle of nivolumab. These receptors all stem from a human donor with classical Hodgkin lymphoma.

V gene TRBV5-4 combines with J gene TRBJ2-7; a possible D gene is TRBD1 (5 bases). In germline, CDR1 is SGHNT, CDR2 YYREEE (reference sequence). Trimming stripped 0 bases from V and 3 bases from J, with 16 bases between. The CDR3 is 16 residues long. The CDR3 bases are TGTGCCAGCAGCTTGGCCAGGGAACTAAGGGTCTACGAGCAGTACTTC. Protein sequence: CASSLARELRVYEQYF.

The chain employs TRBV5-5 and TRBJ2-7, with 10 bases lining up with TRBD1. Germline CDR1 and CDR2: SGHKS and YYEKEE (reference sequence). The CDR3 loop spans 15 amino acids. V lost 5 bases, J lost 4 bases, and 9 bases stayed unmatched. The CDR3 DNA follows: TGTGCCAGCAGACAAGAGGACAGGGGGAATTACGAGCAGTACTTC. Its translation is CASRQEDRGNYEQYF.

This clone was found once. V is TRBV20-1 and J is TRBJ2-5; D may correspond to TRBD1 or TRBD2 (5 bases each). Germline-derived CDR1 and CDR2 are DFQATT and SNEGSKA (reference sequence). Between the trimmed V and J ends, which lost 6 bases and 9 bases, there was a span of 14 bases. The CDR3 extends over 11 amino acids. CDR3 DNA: TGCAGTGCCCCCTGGGGGTGGGCCCAGTACTTC. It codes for CSAPWGWAQYF.

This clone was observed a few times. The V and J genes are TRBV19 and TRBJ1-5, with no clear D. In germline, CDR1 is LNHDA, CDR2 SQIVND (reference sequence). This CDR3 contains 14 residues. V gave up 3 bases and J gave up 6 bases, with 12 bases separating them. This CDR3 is CASSMRSKAQPQHF. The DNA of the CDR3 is TGTGCCAGTAGTATGCGGTCCAAAGCTCAGCCCCAGCATTTT.

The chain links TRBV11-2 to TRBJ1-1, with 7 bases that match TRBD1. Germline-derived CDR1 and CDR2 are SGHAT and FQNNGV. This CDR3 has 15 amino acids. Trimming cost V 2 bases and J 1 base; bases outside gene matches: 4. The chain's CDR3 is CASSLLTGRNTEAFF. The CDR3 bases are TGTGCCAGCAGCTTATTGACAGGGCGGAACACTGAAGCTTTCTTT. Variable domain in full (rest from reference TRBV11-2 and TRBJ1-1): EAGVAQSPRYKIIEKRQSVAFWCNPISGHATLYWYQQILGQGPKLLIQFQNNGVVDDSQLPKDRFSAERLKGVDSTLKIQPAKLEDSAVYLCASSLLTGRNTEAFFGQGTRLTVV.

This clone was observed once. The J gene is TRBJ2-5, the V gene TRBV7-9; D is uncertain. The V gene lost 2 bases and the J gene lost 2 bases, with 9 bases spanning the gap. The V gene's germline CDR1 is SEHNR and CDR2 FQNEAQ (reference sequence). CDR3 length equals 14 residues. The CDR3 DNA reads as TGTGCCAGCAGCTTATTGGGTACGCAAGAGACCCAGTACTTC. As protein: CASSLLGTQETQYF.

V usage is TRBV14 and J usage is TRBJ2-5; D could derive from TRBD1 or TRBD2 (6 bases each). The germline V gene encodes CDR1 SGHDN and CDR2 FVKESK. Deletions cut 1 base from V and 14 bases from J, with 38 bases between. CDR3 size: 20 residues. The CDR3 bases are TGTGCCAGCAGCCAAGCTGGGACAAGGCCAACTTGGGACTGGAATCAGAATCCCTACTTC. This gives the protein CASSQAGTRPTWDWNQNPYF.